Presented here are 21 T cell receptor beta chains from one specimen sequenced in a study of cytomegalovirus exposure and HLA in healthy donors (dated by TCRdb to 2017 to 2019). Library construction relied on the immunoSEQ multiplex PCR assay. A mixture of 60 forward primers for TCR Vbeta segments and 13 reverse primers for TCR Jbeta segments was used in the multiplex PCR. TCRdb retrieved this table from immuneACCESS and kept in-frame rearrangements only. Not all clones are present; in checked studies, unresolved V genes account for under half, and no reason is known for the remainder. This sample has 95,000 to 150,000 clones in its table, and more than 60% of those were observed once. Approximately 4.1% of the sample lies in the top ten. The material sequenced was PBMCs. These TCRs come from a woman aged 40 to 49 in good health and CMV-seronegative.

This clone was recorded a few times. The DNA for the CDR3 is TGTGCCAGCAGCTTGGGCAGGCCAGGAACCGGGGAGCTGTTTTTT. Its protein is CASSLGRPGTGELFF. V gene TRBV7-6 combines with J gene TRBJ2-2; D not resolved. In germline, CDR1 is SGHVS, CDR2 FNYEAQ. V was clipped by 3 bases and J by 5 bases, with 13 bases between them. The CDR3 extends over 15 amino acids.

The genes are TRBV6-4 and TRBJ1-1; D remains unclear. Per the germline V gene, CDR1 is MRHNA and CDR2 is SNTAGT. V lost 3 bases and J 1 base, leaving 6 bases between the germline ends. The CDR3 spans 13 residues. Here the CDR3 reads CASSEARNTEAFF. The CDR3 DNA is TGTGCCAGCAGTGAAGCGCGGAACACTGAAGCTTTCTTT.

The chain combines TRBV19 with TRBJ2-5; 11 positions agree with TRBD2. Matching the DNA end better, TRBJ2-7 makes the J call doubtful. Germline V gene sequence: CDR1 LNHDA, CDR2 SQIVND (reference sequence). The CDR3 covers 17 residues. CDR3 in DNA: TGTGCCAGTAGTAGGGCCTCGGTAGCGGGAGGGAGGTACGAGCAGTACTTC. Its protein product is CASSRASVAGGRYEQYF.

This clone was recorded only once. The chain links TRBV9 to TRBJ1-2, with a weak D call TRBD1 (5 bases). Trimming left V 2 bases short and J 3 bases short, with 11 bases between. From germline, CDR1 is SGDLS and CDR2 YYNGEE. This CDR3 is built from 14 residues. This CDR3 reads CASSVSTDYYGYTF. The CDR3 DNA is TGTGCCAGCAGCGTCTCGACAGACTACTATGGCTACACCTTC.

The gene calls are TRBV18 and TRBJ1-5, with a possible D match to TRBD1 (5 bases). The V end lost 3 bases, the J end lost 7 bases, and 16 bases lay between the germline ends. This CDR3 contains 15 residues. Germline V gene sequence: CDR1 KGHSH, CDR2 LQKENI. CDR3 sequence: CASSPAGGEGQPQHF. DNA for the CDR3: TGTGCCAGCTCACCCGCGGGAGGGGAGGGACAGCCCCAGCATTTT.

The chain carries TRBV6-5 and TRBJ1-2; TRBD1 aligns across 8 bases. The ends lost 6 bases at V and 5 bases at J; junction bases unmatched: 11. The CDR3 has 15 amino acids. Germline V gene lookup returns CDR1 MNHEY and CDR2 SVGAGI. CDR3 sequence reads: CASRPDRGVSYGYTF. CDR3 sequence (DNA): TGTGCCAGCAGACCAGACAGGGGAGTTAGTTATGGCTACACCTTC.

The V gene is TRBV6-5, the J gene TRBJ1-2, with TRBD1 matching 9 bases. V was clipped by 6 bases and J by 6 bases; unmatched bases: 11. CDR1 MNHEY and CDR2 SVGAGI come from the germline V gene. The CDR3 is 15 amino acids. CDR3 nucleotides: TGTGCCAGCAGCCTTCCGGGACAGGGTTCTCATGGCTACACCTTC. The encoded protein is CASSLPGQGSHGYTF.

This chain links TRBV11-2 with TRBJ2-7, with D tentatively TRBD2 (6 bases). Deletions cut 5 bases from V and 5 bases from J, with 16 bases between. Germline loops: CDR1 SGHAT, CDR2 FQNNGV. The CDR3 has 14 amino acids. CDR3 protein: CASSLAGLSDEQYF. CDR3 in DNA: TGTGCCAGCAGCCTCGCGGGGCTGTCGGACGAGCAGTACTTC.

V gene TRBV2 combines with J gene TRBJ1-1; D remains ambiguous. The V end was cut by 7 bases, the J end by 5 bases, with 20 bases between. This CDR3 comprises 15 residues. CDR1 SNHLY and CDR2 FYNNEI come from the germline V gene. The CDR3: CASTESGGEITEAFF. In nucleotides, the CDR3 is TGTGCCAGCACCGAAAGTGGCGGAGAGATTACTGAAGCTTTCTTT. Full variable domain (missing parts from reference TRBV2 and TRBJ1-1): EPEVTQTPSHQVTQMGQEVILRCVPISNHLYFYWYRQILGQKVEFLVSFYNNEISEKSEIFDDQFSVERPDGSNFTLKIRSTKLEDSAMYFCASTESGGEITEAFFGQGTRLTVV.

The rearrangement links TRBV2 to TRBJ2-1; TRBD1 aligns across 10 bases. CDR1 and CDR2 from the germline V gene are SNHLY and FYNNEI. CDR3 size: 15 residues. Losses at the gene ends were 6 bases for V and 1 base for J; bases not matched to a gene: 3. This chain's CDR3 is CASSGQGGSYNEQFF. CDR3 sequence (DNA): TGTGCCAGCAGCGGACAGGGGGGGTCCTACAATGAGCAGTTCTTC.

The V call is TRBV5-1, the J call TRBJ2-3; possible D gene TRBD2, 6 bases. This CDR3 has 14 residues. V was clipped by 3 bases and J by 5 bases, with 13 bases between them. The germline V gene encodes CDR1 SGHRS and CDR2 YFSETQ. CDR3 nucleotide sequence: TGCGCCAGCAGCTCTGTTAGCGGTAAAGATACGCAGTATTTT. This sequence encodes CASSSVSGKDTQYF.

The rearrangement uses TRBV11-2 and TRBJ1-2; no firm D call. This CDR3 comprises 15 residues. Per germline, CDR1 SGHAT and CDR2 FQNNGV. Deletions cut 4 bases from V and 3 bases from J, with 15 bases between. DNA of the CDR3: TGTGCCAGCAGCTGGGCCCCGACCTCCCACTATGGCTACACCTTC. Amino acids: CASSWAPTSHYGYTF.

This sequence joins TRBV4-1 and TRBJ2-1; TRBD2 aligns across 10 bases. There are 18 residues in the CDR3. J lost 7 bases, V lost 0 bases, and 12 bases had no gene match. Germline V gene data show CDR1 as MGHRA and CDR2 as YSYEKL. This CDR3 reads CASSQDQSASGSLNEQFF. As DNA, the CDR3 is TGCGCCAGCAGCCAAGATCAGTCGGCTAGCGGGAGCTTAAATGAGCAGTTCTTC.

The rearrangement joins TRBV30 to TRBJ2-1; TRBD2 matches at 10 bases. The V gene's germline CDR1 is GTSNPN and CDR2 SVGIG (reference sequence). The CDR3 runs to 16 residues. V gave up 3 bases and J gave up 2 bases; unmatched junction bases: 7. In DNA, the CDR3 is TGTGCCTGGAGGCCGTCCGGGACTAGCGCCTACAATGAGCAGTTCTTC. It yields the protein CAWRPSGTSAYNEQFF.

This clone appeared once. The V and J genes are TRBV18 and TRBJ1-2, with D uncertain. V was trimmed by 3 bases and J by 8 bases, leaving 13 bases between them. The germline V gene has CDR1 KGHSH and CDR2 LQKENI. This CDR3 comprises 13 residues. This CDR3 reads CASSPERSNGYTF. The CDR3 DNA is TGTGCCAGCTCACCGGAACGGAGCAACGGCTACACCTTC.

The V gene is TRBV28, the J gene TRBJ2-1; no firm D call. Deletions cut 6 bases from V and 8 bases from J, with 8 bases between. CDR1 is MDHEN and CDR2 is SYDVKM in the germline V gene. The CDR3 contains 11 residues. CDR3 protein: CASRNWYEQFF. CDR3 bases: TGTGCCAGCAGGAACTGGTATGAGCAGTTCTTC.

This clone has only one observation. J is TRBJ2-2 and V is TRBV19; 7 bases agree with TRBD2. J lost 3 bases, V lost 6 bases, and 7 bases had no gene match. This CDR3 comprises 15 residues. Germline loops: CDR1 LNHDA, CDR2 SQIVND (reference sequence). Written as DNA, the CDR3 is TGTGCCAGTAGCCAAGCGGGGAGATACACCGGGGAGCTGTTTTTT. It yields the protein CASSQAGRYTGELFF.

The CDR3 spells CASSEGQGLGSDTEAFF. CDR3 bases: TGTGCCAGTAGCGAAGGTCAGGGGTTAGGTTCGGACACTGAAGCTTTCTTT. The genes are TRBV19 and TRBJ1-1, with D tentatively TRBD1 (6 bases). The germline V gene encodes CDR1 LNHDA and CDR2 SQIVND (reference sequence). This CDR3 spans 17 amino acids. Trimming pared 6 bases from V and 3 bases from J, leaving 23 bases between.

This chain joins TRBV5-6 and TRBJ2-7; D remains unclear. Germline V gene lookup returns CDR1 SGHDT and CDR2 YYEEEE. The CDR3 length is 14 residues. Trimming took off 1 base at V and 3 bases at J, with 11 bases between the two ends. The chain's CDR3 is CASSLLYSRYEQYF. CDR3 nucleotides: TGTGCCAGCAGCTTGTTGTACAGCCGCTACGAGCAGTACTTC.

This clone was seen a handful of times. V is TRBV6-5 and J is TRBJ1-1; tentative D call: TRBD1 (6 bases). The CDR3 spans 15 residues. Germline-derived CDR1 and CDR2 are MNHEY and SVGAGI. The V and J ends lost 6 bases and 3 bases respectively, with 17 bases between them. The CDR3 sequence is CASSHYRDGDTEAFF. Written as DNA, the CDR3 is TGTGCCAGCAGCCATTACAGGGATGGGGACACTGAAGCTTTCTTT.

The genes are TRBV19 and TRBJ2-1; TRBD2 might be the D (7 bases). The V end was cut by 6 bases, the J end by 5 bases, with 11 bases between. CDR3 length: 13 amino acids. Germline V gene lookup returns CDR1 LNHDA and CDR2 SQIVND (reference sequence). The CDR3, as DNA: TGTGCCAGTAGGGGGGGGGCCCACAATGAGCAGTTCTTC. It yields the protein CASRGGAHNEQFF.